The source of this T cell receptor beta chain is a study of blood T cell repertoires in COVID-19. The overall study: Nucleic acid was either cDNA or gDNA, and it came from T cells, B-cell-depleted T cells, or PBMCs.

CDR3 size: 15 residues. The germline V gene has CDR1 SGDLS and CDR2 YYNGEE. Trimming stripped 1 base from V and 0 bases from J, with 8 bases between. In this sample, this clone turned up a few times. Authors' analysis steps: Researchers report that nucleated cell counts were estimated from reference gene primer amplification. Repertoires were generated with immunoSEQ multiplex PCR, while TCRdb's copy carries only in-frame clones and drops some. The V and J calls and the clone size are those of that table, but D and trimming were determined from the DNA. Found here are around 250,000 clones, about 86% of them singletons; the top ten hold less than 4%.

This chain connects TRBV9 to TRBJ1-3, with a tentative D call TRBD1 (5 bases). Sequenced input: peripheral blood. This TCR derives from a man aged 18 to 30 with active or convalescent COVID-19. CDR3 sequence (DNA): TGTGCCAGCAGCGTACAGGGAACCTCTGGAAACACCATATATTTT. It specifies CASSVQGTSGNTIYF.